The clone carrying this T cell receptor (beta chain) was seen a few times. Antigen specificity is unknown. Cultured CD4+ T-cell DNA underwent Oncomine TCR Beta short-read sequencing. TCRdb passed the PCR reads through MiXCR, listing each CDR3 protein once. Of over 20,000 distinct CDR3 sequences detected, 35% to 40% appear once; the ten largest clones hold about 18%. This sample was taken from a study of vaccination and CD4 T cells after COVID-19. Sample treatment: roughly nine-day PBMC culture with coronavirus spike peptide pools or control peptides (ViraFEST assay). This CDR3 has 12 amino acids. Trimming pared 5 bases from V and 7 bases from J, leaving 11 bases between. Germline CDR1 and CDR2: SGHTA and FQGNSA.

The receptor was derived from a human donor who received a COVID-19 vaccine. This chain connects TRBV7-2 to TRBJ1-2; TRBD1 is a possible D gene (5 bases). Sequences were derived from CD4+ T cells from blood, cultured in vitro, sampled before SARS-CoV-2 vaccination. The CDR3 loop is CASSVGTSGYTF. For the CDR3, the DNA is TGTGCCAGCAGCGTGGGGACTAGTGGCTACACCTTC.